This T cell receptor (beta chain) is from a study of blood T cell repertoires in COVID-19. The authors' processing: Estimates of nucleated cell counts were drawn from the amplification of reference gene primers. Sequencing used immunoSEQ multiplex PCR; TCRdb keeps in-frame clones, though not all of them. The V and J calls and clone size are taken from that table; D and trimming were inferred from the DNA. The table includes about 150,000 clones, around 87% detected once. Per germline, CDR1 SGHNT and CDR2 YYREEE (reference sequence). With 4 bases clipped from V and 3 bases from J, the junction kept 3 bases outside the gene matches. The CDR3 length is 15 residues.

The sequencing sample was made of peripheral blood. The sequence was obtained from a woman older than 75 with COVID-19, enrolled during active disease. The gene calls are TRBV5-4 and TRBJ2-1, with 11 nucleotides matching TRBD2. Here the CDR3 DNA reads TGTGCCAGCAGCCGACTAGCGGGGATCTACAATGAGCAGTTCTTC. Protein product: CASSRLAGIYNEQFF.